Below, 23 T cell receptor beta chains from the same sample are listed, as sequenced in a study of molecular identifiers for immune sequencing clone quantification. TCRdb processed the PCR reads anew with MiXCR; each CDR3 protein has one entry. The profile shows about 640,000 distinct CDR3 sequences, 15% to 20% of them singletons. Material: naive CD8+ T cells from blood, with Jurkat cell RNA spiked in. Subset denoted: FACS-sorted CD8+CD4-CCR7+CD45RA+ naive T cells. These TCRs come from a human donor in good health. Some libraries in this study had Jurkat cell RNA spiked in.

This clonotype was seen ten or more times. The chain uses TRBV4-3 and TRBJ2-3, with D perhaps matching TRBD1 or TRBD2 (5 bases each). V dropped 4 bases and J dropped 3 bases, with 23 bases sitting between them. The CDR3 covers 18 residues. Germline V gene sequence: CDR1 LGHNA, CDR2 YSLEER. Here the CDR3 DNA reads TGCGCCAGCAGCCTTGAGGGCACTCCCGGGGCGATAACAGATACGCAGTATTTT. Amino acids: CASSLEGTPGAITDTQYF.

This clonotype has a handful of counts. The CDR3 sequence is CASSLFEGSGNTIYF. CDR3 nucleotide sequence: TGTGCCAGCAGCTTATTCGAGGGAAGTGGAAACACCATATATTTT. The chain recombines TRBV7-2 with TRBJ1-3; D unclear. There are 15 residues in the CDR3. Trimming took off 2 bases at V and 3 bases at J, with 11 bases between the two ends. Per the germline V gene, CDR1 is SGHTA and CDR2 is FQGNSA.

This clonotype was counted at least ten times. CDR3 sequence reads: CASSLQRTNTGELFF. Written as DNA, the CDR3 is TGTGCCAGCAGCTTACAGAGAACGAACACCGGGGAGCTGTTTTTT. The chain is built from TRBV7-9 and TRBJ2-2; D not certain. Germline loops: CDR1 SEHNR, CDR2 FQNEAQ (reference sequence). The CDR3 covers 15 residues. Trimming took 2 bases from V and 0 from J, leaving 7 bases between them.

A few counts support this clonotype. This chain joins TRBV5-6 and TRBJ2-1; D remains ambiguous. The CDR3 has 15 amino acids. V was trimmed by 0 bases and J by 0 bases, leaving 7 bases between them. Germline V CDR1 and CDR2: SGHDT, YYEEEE. CDR3 loop: CASSLEPGSYNEQFF. CDR3 sequence (DNA): TGTGCCAGCAGCTTGGAGCCGGGCTCCTACAATGAGCAGTTCTTC.

This clonotype was counted many times. The CDR3 bases are TGTGCCAGCAGCTCCGCAGAAAAGAATGAAAAACTGTTTTTT. Translating it yields CASSSAEKNEKLFF. The chain employs TRBV13 and TRBJ1-4; D is ambiguous. Deletions cut 4 bases from V and 5 bases from J, with 11 bases between. CDR3 size: 14 residues. The germline V gene has CDR1 PRHDT and CDR2 FYEKMQ (reference sequence).

The chain recombines TRBV18 with TRBJ2-1; D is ambiguous. Per germline, CDR1 KGHSH and CDR2 LQKENI. This CDR3 has 14 residues. Deletions cut 2 bases from V and 6 bases from J, with 11 bases between. The CDR3 DNA reads as TGTGCCAGCTCACCAGTTACAGCTTTCAATGAGCAGTTCTTC. Its translation is CASSPVTAFNEQFF. Filled out from reference TRBV18 and TRBJ2-1, the complete variable domain reads NAGVMQNPRHLVRRRGQEARLRCSPMKGHSHVYWYRQLPEEGLKFMVYLQKENIIDESGMPKERFSAEFPKEGPSILRIQQVVRGDSAAYFCASSPVTAFNEQFFGPGTRLTVL.

This sequence joins TRBV7-8 and TRBJ2-7, with 10 bases aligning to TRBD1. The CDR3 totals 15 residues. V trimming: 4 bases; J trimming: 2 bases; junction bases outside the gene matches: 5. CDR1 and CDR2 from the germline V gene are SGHVS and FQNEAQ. The CDR3 nucleotides read TGTGCCAGCAGCTCCCCCGGGACAGGGGCCTACGAGCAGTACTTC. Its protein product is CASSSPGTGAYEQYF.

This chain joins TRBV11-3 and TRBJ2-1; D gene unclear. Trimming stripped 0 bases from V and 3 bases from J, with 12 bases between. The CDR3 loop spans 16 amino acids. Germline CDR1 SGHNT, CDR2 YENEEA. The CDR3: CASSLEPSRSYNEQFF. In DNA form, the CDR3 reads TGTGCCAGCAGCTTAGAACCCTCCCGGAGCTACAATGAGCAGTTCTTC.

In its sample, this clonotype was seen a few times. This chain joins TRBV4-3 and TRBJ1-1; the match to TRBD1 covers 7 bases. With V trimmed by 1 base and J by 4 bases, 3 bases remained unmatched. Germline CDR1 LGHNA, CDR2 YSLEER. The CDR3 length is 14 residues. The CDR3 DNA sequence: TGCGCCAGCAGCCAAGTGGGGACAGCCACTGAAGCTTTCTTT. This codes for CASSQVGTATEAFF.

This clonotype has ten or more counts. The chain has TRBV3-1 and TRBJ2-3; a weak D match, TRBD2 (5 bases). V lost 4 bases to trimming and J lost 4 bases, with 12 bases between them. Germline CDR1 reads LGHDT; CDR2 reads YNNKEL (reference sequence). The CDR3 has 14 residues. For the CDR3, the DNA is TGTGCCAGCAGCCGGACTGGAGGTCCAGATACGCAGTATTTT. Its translation: CASSRTGGPDTQYF.

In regard to this clonotype: This may be a read error, as it is one base from a much larger clone. Because the CDR3 is missing its conserved closing phenylalanine or tryptophan, this is likely a read error. The rearrangement joins TRBV30 to TRBJ1-1, with D perhaps TRBD1 (5 bases). V was cut by 0 bases and J by 5 bases, with 13 bases left in between. Germline values: CDR1 GTSNPN, CDR2 SVGIG (reference sequence). This CDR3 is 14 amino acids long. The CDR3 here is CAWSVTTVGTEAFS. CDR3 DNA sequence: TGTGCCTGGAGTGTGACGACAGTGGGAACTGAAGCTTTCTCT.

Remarks on this clonotype: A read error may explain this, as a much larger clone is one base away. V and J are TRBV27 and TRBJ2-7, with 8 positions matching TRBD2. J lost 0 bases, V lost 8 bases, and 9 bases had no gene match. Germline loops: CDR1 MNHEY, CDR2 SMNVEV (reference sequence). The CDR3 sequence is 15 residues long. In nucleotides, the CDR3 is TGTGCCAGCGGTCGTAGCGGGGACCCCTCCTACGAGCAGTACTTC. Protein: CASGRSGDPSYEQYF.

This clonotype was detected ten times or more. The gene calls are TRBV4-3 and TRBJ2-7; maybe TRBD1 (5 bases). The CDR3 covers 14 residues. Trimming stripped 2 bases from V and 0 bases from J, with 8 bases between. Germline V gene lookup returns CDR1 LGHNA and CDR2 YSLEER. CDR3 coding DNA: TGCGCCAGCAGCCAATCAGGGATCTCCTACGAGCAGTACTTC. It codes for CASSQSGISYEQYF.

This clonotype occurred many times. The genes are TRBV7-9 and TRBJ2-3; the match to TRBD2 covers 9 bases. The CDR3 runs to 16 residues. J was trimmed by 8 bases and V by 1 base; bases with no gene match: 10. Germline values: CDR1 SEHNR, CDR2 FQNEAQ (reference sequence). The CDR3 DNA sequence: TGTGCCAGCAGCTTAGTGGTTAGCGGGAGCGGGAGTACGCAGTATTTT. Amino acid sequence: CASSLVVSGSGSTQYF.

This clonotype was observed many times. The rearrangement uses TRBV7-9 and TRBJ1-5; no clear D gene. V lost 5 bases to trimming and J lost 2 bases, with 10 bases between them. Germline values: CDR1 SEHNR, CDR2 FQNEAQ (reference sequence). The length of the CDR3 is 14 residues. The chain's CDR3 is CASSTGLGNQPQHF. The CDR3 DNA sequence: TGTGCCAGCAGCACCGGACTAGGCAATCAGCCCCAGCATTTT.

Note on this clonotype: With a much larger clone just one base away, this may be a read error. The chain carries TRBV12-3 or TRBV12-4 and TRBJ1-1; 9 bases map to TRBD1. CDR3 length: 17 amino acids. V dropped 5 bases and J dropped 3; count of bases not matched to a gene: 13. The CDR3 region has the DNA TGTGCCAGCAGTCGACGACCCGGGACAGGGTTGGACACTGAAGCTTTCTTT. Its translation is CASSRRPGTGLDTEAFF.

This clonotype has more than one count but fewer than ten. The CDR3 nucleotides are TGTGCCAGCAGCGCCTCATTGGGGGATACGCAGTATTTT. It translates to CASSASLGDTQYF. The gene calls are TRBV9 and TRBJ2-3, with D hard to call. This CDR3 comprises 13 residues. Germline lookup yields CDR1 SGDLS and CDR2 YYNGEE. V dropped 3 bases and J dropped 6 bases, with 11 bases sitting between them.

This chain joins TRBV6-5 and TRBJ2-2, with D possibly matching TRBD1 (6 bases). Trimming took off 5 bases at V and 6 bases at J, with 13 bases between the two ends. Germline CDR1 MNHEY, CDR2 SVGAGI. The CDR3 spans 14 residues. This CDR3 reads CASSLQGRAGELFF. The DNA for the CDR3 is TGTGCCAGCAGTCTACAGGGAAGAGCCGGGGAGCTGTTTTTT.

This clonotype was found many times. The chain is built from TRBV6-2 or TRBV6-3 and TRBJ2-7, with D unclear. The germline V and J ends were trimmed by 6 bases and 5 bases, with 17 bases remaining between them. Germline values: CDR1 MNHEY, CDR2 SVGEGT. The CDR3 consists of 14 residues. DNA for the CDR3: TGTGCCAGCAGCTTAGGTTTGCAGCGAAACGAGCAGTACTTC. It yields the protein CASSLGLQRNEQYF.

The sample holds many counts of this clonotype. This chain links TRBV18 with TRBJ1-4, with D maybe TRBD1 (6 bases). The CDR3 runs to 14 residues. Germline V CDR1 and CDR2: KGHSH, LQKENI. Trimming took off 3 bases at V and 8 bases at J, with 13 bases between the two ends. As DNA, the CDR3 is TGTGCCAGCTCACCTACAGGGATGGAGGAAAAACTGTTTTTT. As protein: CASSPTGMEEKLFF.

This clonotype showed up many times. This sequence joins TRBV27 and TRBJ1-5; no firm D call. Germline CDR1 is MNHEY and CDR2 is SMNVEV (reference sequence). There are 13 residues in the CDR3. Trimming pared 6 bases from V and 0 bases from J, leaving 6 bases between. The CDR3 loop reads CASSSYSNQPQHF. DNA of the CDR3: TGTGCCAGCAGCTCTTATAGCAATCAGCCCCAGCATTTT.

Note on this clonotype: This could be a read error, since a much larger clone is one nucleotide away. This chain links TRBV19 with TRBJ1-6, with D possibly being TRBD1 (5 bases). V lost 11 bases and J lost 7, with 21 bases in between. Germline assignment: CDR1 LNHDA and CDR2 SQIVND (reference sequence). The CDR3 covers 15 residues. The CDR3 nucleotides are TGTGCCGGTACTGTTGGGGGTCGAGGAAATTCACCCCTCCACTTT. It is translated as CAGTVGGRGNSPLHF. Based on the CDR3 plus reference TRBV19 and TRBJ1-6, the full variable domain is DGGITQSPKYLFRKEGQNVTLSCEQNLNHDAMYWYRQDPGQGLRLIYYSQIVNDFQKGDIAEGYSVSREKKESFPLTVTSAQKNPTAFYLCAGTVGGRGNSPLHFGNGTRLTVT.

This clonotype has a count of ten or more. The chain combines TRBV4-2 with TRBJ1-3, with a tentative D call TRBD1 (5 bases). V lost 0 bases to trimming and J lost 3 bases, with 9 bases between them. Germline CDR1 and CDR2: LGHNA and YNFKEQ. The CDR3 totals 15 residues. This CDR3 reads CASSQDGGFGNTIYF. The CDR3, as DNA: TGTGCCAGCAGCCAAGATGGGGGTTTTGGAAACACCATATATTTT.